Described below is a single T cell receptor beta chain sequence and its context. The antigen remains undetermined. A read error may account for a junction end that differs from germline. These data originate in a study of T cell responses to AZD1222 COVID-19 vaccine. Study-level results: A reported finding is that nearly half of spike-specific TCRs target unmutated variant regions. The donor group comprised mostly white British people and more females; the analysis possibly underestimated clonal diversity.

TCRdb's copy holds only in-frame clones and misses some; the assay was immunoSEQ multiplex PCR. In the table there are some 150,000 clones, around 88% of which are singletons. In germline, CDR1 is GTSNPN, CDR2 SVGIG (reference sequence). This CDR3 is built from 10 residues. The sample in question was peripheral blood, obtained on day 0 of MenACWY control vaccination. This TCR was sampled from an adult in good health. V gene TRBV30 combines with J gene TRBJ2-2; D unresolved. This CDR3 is CASSTGELFF. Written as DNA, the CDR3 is TGTGCCTCGAGTACCGGGGAGCTGTTTTTT. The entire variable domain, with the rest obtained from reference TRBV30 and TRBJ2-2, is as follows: SQTIHQWPATLVQPVGSPLSLECTVEGTSNPNLYWYRQAAGRGLQLLFYSVGIGQISSEVPQNLSASRPQDRQFILSSKKLLLSDSGFYLCASSTGELFFGEGSRLTVL.